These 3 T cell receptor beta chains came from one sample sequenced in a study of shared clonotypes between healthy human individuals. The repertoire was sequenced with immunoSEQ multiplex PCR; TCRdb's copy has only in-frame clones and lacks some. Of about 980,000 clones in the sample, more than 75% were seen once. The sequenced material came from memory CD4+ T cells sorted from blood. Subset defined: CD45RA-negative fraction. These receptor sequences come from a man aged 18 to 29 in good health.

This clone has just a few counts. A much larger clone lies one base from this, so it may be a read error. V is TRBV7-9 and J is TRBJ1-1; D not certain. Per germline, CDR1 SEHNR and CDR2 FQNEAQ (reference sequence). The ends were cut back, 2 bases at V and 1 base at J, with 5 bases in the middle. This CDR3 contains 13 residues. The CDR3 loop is CASSLQANTEAFF. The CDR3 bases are TGTGCCAGCAGCTTACAGGCGAACACTGAAGCTTTCTTT. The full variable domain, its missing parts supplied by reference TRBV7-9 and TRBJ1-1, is DTGVSQNPRHKITKRGQNVTFRCDPISEHNRLYWYRQTLGQGPEFLTYFQNEAQLEKSRLLSDRFSAERPKGSFSTLEIQRTEQGDSAMYLCASSLQANTEAFFGQGTRLTVV.

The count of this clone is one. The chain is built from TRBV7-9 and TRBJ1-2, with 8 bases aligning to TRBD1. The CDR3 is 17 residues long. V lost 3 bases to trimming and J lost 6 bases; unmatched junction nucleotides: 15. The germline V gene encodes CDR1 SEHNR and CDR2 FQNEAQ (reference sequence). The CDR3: CASSFRGQGAILDGYTF. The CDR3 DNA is TGTGCCAGCAGCTTCCGAGGGCAGGGGGCAATCTTGGATGGCTACACCTTC.

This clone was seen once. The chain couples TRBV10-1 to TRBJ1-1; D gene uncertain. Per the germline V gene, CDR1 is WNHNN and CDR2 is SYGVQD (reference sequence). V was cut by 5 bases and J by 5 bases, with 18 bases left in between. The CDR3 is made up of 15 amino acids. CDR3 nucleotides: TGCGCCAGCAGTTTCGGACCCCGTCGGAGGACTGAAGCTTTCTTT. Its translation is CASSFGPRRRTEAFF.